The 30 T cell receptor beta chains below all came from one sample that was sequenced in a study of early T cells in non-severe SARS-CoV-2 infection. One entry per CDR3 protein, called by TCRdb with MiXCR from the 5' RACE reads. Among over 50,000 distinct CDR3 sequences, approximately 8.4% were seen once, and the ten largest hold 4% to 5.5%. The sequenced sample was whole blood. The receptor set was obtained from an adult who was a healthcare worker with PCR-confirmed SARS-CoV-2 infection or an uninfected control (not recorded which).

The chain recombines TRBV2 with TRBJ2-2, with unresolved D. The CDR3 contains 15 residues. Germline CDR1 and CDR2: SNHLY and FYNNEI. The V end lost 6 bases, the J end lost 0 bases, and 11 bases lay between the germline ends. Here the CDR3 reads CASSDTSANTGELFF. In DNA form, the CDR3 reads TGTGCCAGCAGCGACACGTCCGCGAACACCGGGGAGCTGTTTTTT.

The chain couples TRBV3-1 to TRBJ2-3, with D unclear. Germline V gives CDR1 LGHDT, CDR2 YNNKEL (reference sequence). This CDR3 is 12 amino acids long. Trimming shortened V by 2 bases and J by 0 bases, and 0 bases separated the two germline ends. The CDR3 DNA reads as TGTGCCAGCAGCCAAAGCACAGATACGCAGTATTTT. The encoded protein is CASSQSTDTQYF.

The chain couples TRBV11-2 to TRBJ2-1; 8 bases are a match to TRBD2. The length of the CDR3 is 15 residues. Germline V gene lookup returns CDR1 SGHAT and CDR2 FQNNGV. J was trimmed by 7 bases and V by 6 bases; bases with no gene match: 11. The CDR3 region has the DNA TGTGCCAGCAGACCCCTAAGCGGGGGCCGAAATGAGCAGTTCTTC. This gives the protein CASRPLSGGRNEQFF.

This clonotype has a handful of counts. The chain couples TRBV18 to TRBJ2-3, with D maybe TRBD1 (6 bases). CDR3 length equals 16 residues. Germline lookup yields CDR1 KGHSH and CDR2 LQKENI. The V and J ends lost 2 bases and 2 bases respectively, with 14 bases between them. The CDR3 sequence is CASSPTGQIITDTQYF. The CDR3 DNA sequence: TGTGCCAGCTCACCAACAGGACAGATTATCACAGATACGCAGTATTTT.

This clonotype showed up many times. The V call is TRBV4-1, the J call TRBJ2-1; 7 bases fit TRBD1. The CDR3 sequence is 15 residues long. The germline CDR1 and CDR2 sequences are MGHRA and YSYEKL. J lost 5 bases, V lost 4 bases, and 8 bases had no gene match. Here the CDR3 DNA reads TGCGCCAGCAGCCCGGAGAGACAGGGCCACAATGAGCAGTTCTTC. It yields the protein CASSPERQGHNEQFF.

The table lists this clonotype with a few counts. The chain links TRBV6-4 to TRBJ2-2; possible D gene TRBD2, 6 bases. The CDR3 extends over 13 amino acids. Trimming took 3 bases from V and 4 from J, leaving 6 bases between them. Germline V CDR1 and CDR2: MRHNA, SNTAGT. The CDR3 DNA follows: TGTGCCAGCAGTGAAGCGGGCACCGGGGAGCTGTTTTTT. It yields the protein CASSEAGTGELFF.

The chain has TRBV11-2 and TRBJ2-7; 9 bases are a match to TRBD1. J lost 4 bases, V lost 7 bases, and 17 bases had no gene match. CDR1 and CDR2 from the germline V gene are SGHAT and FQNNGV. This CDR3 region has 17 residues. The CDR3 bases are TGTGCCAGCACCATAACCCCGTCCGGGACAGGGTCGTACGAGCAGTACTTC. As protein: CASTITPSGTGSYEQYF.

This clonotype was picked up a small number of times. The chain carries TRBV7-9 and TRBJ2-3; D unclear. The V gene's germline CDR1 is SEHNR and CDR2 FQNEAQ (reference sequence). The CDR3 runs 12 residues. V was trimmed by 4 bases and J by 5 bases, leaving 7 bases between them. The CDR3 spells CASSSMGDTQYF. The CDR3, as DNA: TGTGCCAGCAGCTCCATGGGAGATACGCAGTATTTT.

This clonotype has a count of ten or more. V usage is TRBV29-1 and J usage is TRBJ2-3; weak D call: TRBD2 (6 bases). V shed 4 bases and J shed 4 bases, with 15 bases lying between them. CDR3 size: 14 residues. CDR1 and CDR2 from the germline V gene are SQVTM and ANQGSEA. CDR3 sequence reads: CSVATSWDADTQYF. CDR3 DNA: TGCAGCGTTGCGACTAGTTGGGATGCAGATACGCAGTATTTT.

V and J are TRBV12-3 or TRBV12-4 and TRBJ1-4; no clear D. Trimming left V 7 bases short and J 0 bases short, with 12 bases between. This CDR3 has 15 residues. The CDR3 DNA sequence: TGTGCCAGCACCGTCGGAGAAACAACTAATGAAAAACTGTTTTTT. This translates into CASTVGETTNEKLFF.

This clonotype was observed at least ten times. The V call is TRBV7-8, the J call TRBJ2-3, with D hard to call. V lost 5 bases and J lost 4, with 19 bases in between. CDR1 is SGHVS, CDR2 FQNEAQ, per germline. This CDR3 region has 16 residues. The CDR3 DNA reads TGTGCCAGCAGCAAAAATCCCGGCGGTACCGCAGATACGCAGTATTTT. Translated: CASSKNPGGTADTQYF.

The V and J genes are TRBV2 and TRBJ2-3; no clear D gene. V lost 1 base and J lost 8, with 7 bases in between. This CDR3 is built from 12 residues. Germline V lookup: CDR1 SNHLY, CDR2 FYNNEI. The CDR3 spells CASSEGSLTQYF. As DNA, the CDR3 is TGTGCCAGCAGTGAAGGGTCACTTACGCAGTATTTT. Drawing the rest from reference TRBV2 and TRBJ2-3, the complete variable domain is EPEVTQTPSHQVTQMGQEVILRCVPISNHLYFYWYRQILGQKVEFLVSFYNNEISEKSEIFDDQFSVERPDGSNFTLKIRSTKLEDSAMYFCASSEGSLTQYFGPGTRLTVL.

This clonotype was detected a few times. V and J are TRBV9 and TRBJ1-1; D is undetermined. V was trimmed by 3 bases and J by 5 bases, leaving 11 bases between them. This CDR3 spans 13 amino acids. Germline V gene data show CDR1 as SGDLS and CDR2 as YYNGEE. The DNA of the CDR3 is TGTGCCAGCAGCGAGCATCCCCAAACTGAAGCTTTCTTT. Protein product: CASSEHPQTEAFF.

This clonotype was observed a handful of times. The J gene is TRBJ2-7, the V gene TRBV12-3 or TRBV12-4, with a possible D match to TRBD2 (6 bases). The V end lost 6 bases, the J end lost 7 bases, and 10 bases lay between the germline ends. The CDR3 consists of 11 residues. In nucleotides, the CDR3 is TGTGCCAGCAGGAGACTAGGGGAGCAGTACTTC. As protein: CASRRLGEQYF.

J is TRBJ2-2 and V is TRBV27; D tentatively fits TRBD1 or TRBD2 (5 bases each). Germline CDR1 is MNHEY and CDR2 is SMNVEV (reference sequence). The CDR3 runs 17 residues. V was trimmed by 5 bases and J by 6 bases, leaving 22 bases between them. The CDR3 nucleotides read TGTGCCAGCAGTCTTTTCTCCGGGACCCCATTCCCCGGGGAGCTGTTTTTT. Its protein is CASSLFSGTPFPGELFF.

The chain employs TRBV19 and TRBJ1-1; a possible D gene is TRBD1 (5 bases). This CDR3 region has 14 residues. V was cut by 6 bases and J by 0 bases, with 11 bases left in between. Per germline, CDR1 LNHDA and CDR2 SQIVND (reference sequence). The CDR3 sequence: CASSQGAMNTEAFF. CDR3 nucleotide sequence: TGTGCCAGTAGCCAGGGAGCAATGAACACTGAAGCTTTCTTT.

CDR3 DNA sequence: TGTGCCAGCAGGGGCGGGAGGTTCAATGAGCAGTTCTTC. Translated: CASRGGRFNEQFF. The chain employs TRBV2 and TRBJ2-1, with 8 bases identical to TRBD2. This CDR3 is 13 amino acids long. V dropped 6 bases and J dropped 6; count of bases not matched to a gene: 4. Germline CDR1 SNHLY, CDR2 FYNNEI.

This clonotype was recorded a few times. The gene calls are TRBV7-9 and TRBJ1-5, with TRBD1 identical over 7 bases. CDR3 length equals 14 residues. Germline CDR1 is SEHNR and CDR2 is FQNEAQ (reference sequence). V lost 5 bases to trimming and J lost 3 bases; unmatched junction nucleotides: 4. The CDR3 sequence is CASSMGQPNQPQHF. The CDR3, as DNA: TGTGCCAGCAGCATGGGACAGCCCAATCAGCCCCAGCATTTT. The whole variable domain, filled in from reference TRBV7-9 and TRBJ1-5, reads DTGVSQNPRHKITKRGQNVTFRCDPISEHNRLYWYRQTLGQGPEFLTYFQNEAQLEKSRLLSDRFSAERPKGSFSTLEIQRTEQGDSAMYLCASSMGQPNQPQHFGDGTRLSIL.

This clonotype came up many times. This chain connects TRBV5-1 to TRBJ2-3; 10 nucleotides match TRBD1. The germline CDR1 and CDR2 sequences are SGHRS and YFSETQ. V trimming: 7 bases; J trimming: 5 bases; junction bases outside the gene matches: 10. This CDR3 has 15 residues. The CDR3 sequence: CASATGTGVGDTQYF. The CDR3 nucleotides are TGCGCCAGCGCAACCGGGACAGGGGTTGGAGATACGCAGTATTTT.

This clonotype was counted a few times. The chain uses TRBV2 and TRBJ2-3; D may match TRBD1 or TRBD2 (5 bases each). The germline CDR1 and CDR2 sequences are SNHLY and FYNNEI. The CDR3 runs 13 residues. The V end lost 10 bases, the J end lost 8 bases, and 19 bases lay between the germline ends. The CDR3 bases are TGTGCCACCCGGGACGGGCGAGGTAGTACGCAGTATTTT. Protein sequence: CATRDGRGSTQYF. Supplemented by reference TRBV2 and TRBJ2-3, the full variable domain reads EPEVTQTPSHQVTQMGQEVILRCVPISNHLYFYWYRQILGQKVEFLVSFYNNEISEKSEIFDDQFSVERPDGSNFTLKIRSTKLEDSAMYFCATRDGRGSTQYFGPGTRLTVL.

At least ten counts were recorded for this clonotype. The chain joins TRBV6-5 to TRBJ1-1; a possible D gene is TRBD1 (6 bases). The CDR3 sequence is 15 residues long. Germline CDR1 is MNHEY and CDR2 is SVGAGI. Trimming took 1 base from V and 1 from J, leaving 10 bases between them. In nucleotides, the CDR3 is TGTGCCAGCAGTTACTTGGGGGGCCCGAACACTGAAGCTTTCTTT. Its translation is CASSYLGGPNTEAFF.

This clonotype was found a few times. V is TRBV14 and J is TRBJ1-6; D remains unclear. The V end was cut by 3 bases, the J end by 2 bases, with 8 bases between. The CDR3 is 15 amino acids. CDR1 is SGHDN and CDR2 is FVKESK in the germline V gene. The CDR3 loop reads CASSHIGAYNSPLHF. In DNA, the CDR3 is TGTGCCAGCAGCCATATAGGAGCCTATAATTCACCCCTCCACTTT.

This clonotype occurred many times. The J gene is TRBJ2-3, the V gene TRBV29-1; tentative D call: TRBD2 (6 bases). CDR1 is SQVTM, CDR2 ANQGSEA, per germline. CDR3 length: 12 amino acids. V lost 2 bases, J lost 7 bases, and 10 bases lay in between. The CDR3 loop is CSVELGGNTQYF. CDR3 nucleotide sequence: TGCAGCGTTGAACTGGGGGGTAATACGCAGTATTTT.

This clonotype occurred many times. The chain recombines TRBV28 with TRBJ2-7; possibly TRBD1 for D (6 bases). The CDR3 runs 18 residues. V lost 4 bases and J 0 bases, leaving 22 bases between the germline ends. The germline V gene has CDR1 MDHEN and CDR2 SYDVKM. CDR3 DNA sequence: TGTGCCAGCAGTTCGCTGTTGGACAGAATGCATTTCTCCTACGAGCAGTACTTC. Translated: CASSSLLDRMHFSYEQYF. Complete variable domain (other parts from reference TRBV28 and TRBJ2-7): DVKVTQSSRYLVKRTGEKVFLECVQDMDHENMFWYRQDPGLGLRLIYFSYDVKMKEKGDIPEGYSVSREKKERFSLILESASTNQTSMYLCASSSLLDRMHFSYEQYFGPGTRLTVT.

The chain uses TRBV30 and TRBJ2-7; D is unclear. The CDR3 length is 11 residues. V dropped 4 bases and J dropped 3 bases, with 7 bases sitting between them. CDR1 and CDR2 (germline): GTSNPN, SVGIG (reference sequence). The CDR3 spells CAWTTDYEQYF. CDR3 nucleotides: TGTGCCTGGACCACAGACTACGAGCAGTACTTC.

This clonotype was detected many times. CDR3 sequence (DNA): TGTGCCAGCGGCCCGCGAAGGAGCTACACCTTC. It encodes CASGPRRSYTF. The chain employs TRBV9 and TRBJ1-2; D call uncertain. V was clipped by 7 bases and J by 9 bases, with 13 bases between them. CDR1 SGDLS and CDR2 YYNGEE come from the germline V gene. The CDR3 covers 11 residues.

The chain employs TRBV6-6 and TRBJ2-5; 8 bases are a match to TRBD2. Trimming at V came to 6 bases and at J to 1 base, leaving 7 bases not matched to a gene. Per germline, CDR1 MNHNY and CDR2 SVGAGI (reference sequence). There are 15 residues in the CDR3. This CDR3 is CASRRGLASQETQYF. CDR3 DNA: TGTGCCAGCAGGCGAGGACTAGCCTCCCAAGAGACCCAGTACTTC.

The chain uses TRBV7-8 and TRBJ2-2, with D possibly matching TRBD2 (6 bases). The V and J ends lost 5 bases and 7 bases respectively, with 17 bases between them. The germline V gene encodes CDR1 SGHVS and CDR2 FQNEAQ. CDR3 size: 15 residues. The chain's CDR3 is CASSPLGGVSGELFF. CDR3 sequence (DNA): TGTGCCAGCAGCCCCCTTGGAGGGGTAAGCGGGGAGCTGTTTTTT.

This chain links TRBV3-1 with TRBJ2-1; 11 nucleotides align to TRBD2. From germline, CDR1 is LGHDT and CDR2 YNNKEL (reference sequence). V was clipped by 4 bases and J by 7 bases; unmatched bases: 6. This CDR3 contains 15 residues. This CDR3 reads CASSLGTSGSNEQFF. The CDR3 DNA sequence: TGTGCCAGCAGCCTAGGGACTAGCGGAAGTAATGAGCAGTTCTTC.

This clonotype has ten or more counts. The chain combines TRBV7-9 with TRBJ2-7, with 10 positions matching TRBD2. Trimming cost V 4 bases and J 4 bases; bases outside gene matches: 7. This CDR3 has 15 amino acids. Germline values: CDR1 SEHNR, CDR2 FQNEAQ (reference sequence). The CDR3 protein is CASSSTGTSVYEQYF. In nucleotides, the CDR3 is TGTGCCAGCAGCTCCACCGGGACTAGCGTTTACGAGCAGTACTTC.